Following are 17 T cell receptor beta chains from one sample sequenced in a study of human T cells and chemical hapten exposure. Time point noted: pre-sensitization, week 0. The treatment is: therapeutic diphenylcyclopropenone sensitization with weekly scalp DPC. One entry per CDR3 protein results from TCRdb running MiXCR on the RACE reads. Among tens of thousands of distinct CDR3 sequences, approximately 7% were seen once, and the ten largest hold approximately 1.6%. The sequences come from whole blood, collected in connection with sensitization to the hapten diphenylcyclopropenone (DPC). The receptors here all came from a woman younger than 45 with alopecia areata. Some clones in this sample may be carry-over from other donors' samples.

This clonotype turned up a few times. The chain carries TRBV7-2 and TRBJ2-5; D unresolved. CDR1 is SGHTA, CDR2 FQGNSA, per germline. V lost 4 bases to trimming and J lost 2 bases, with 14 bases between them. The CDR3 length is 15 residues. CDR3 in amino acids: CASSSQASTQETQYF. CDR3 nucleotide sequence: TGTGCCAGCAGCTCCCAGGCGAGCACTCAAGAGACCCAGTACTTC. Supplemented by reference TRBV7-2 and TRBJ2-5, the full variable domain reads GAGVSQSPSNKVTEKGKDVELRCDPISGHTALYWYRQSLGQGLEFLIYFQGNSAPDKSGLPSDRFSAERTGGSVSTLTIQRTQQEDSAVYLCASSSQASTQETQYFGPGTRLLVL.

J is TRBJ1-1 and V is TRBV6-1, with TRBD1 as a possible D gene (5 bases). Germline V gene lookup returns CDR1 MNHNS and CDR2 SASEGT. CDR3 length: 12 residues. The CDR3 is CAGEGRMTEAFF. For the CDR3, the DNA is TGTGCAGGCGAGGGGAGAATGACTGAAGCTTTCTTT.

The chain carries TRBV2 and TRBJ1-2; 7 positions agree with TRBD1. The CDR3 loop spans 14 amino acids. V dropped 2 bases and J dropped 8; count of bases not matched to a gene: 8. CDR1 is SNHLY and CDR2 is FYNNEI in the germline V gene. The CDR3 protein is CASSESTGTEGYTF. In DNA, the CDR3 is TGTGCCAGCAGTGAATCGACAGGGACGGAAGGCTACACCTTC.

This clonotype was found a few times. J is TRBJ1-6 and V is TRBV30; a weak D match, TRBD1 (6 bases). CDR1 and CDR2 from the germline V gene are GTSNPN and SVGIG (reference sequence). Trimming removed 1 base at V and 5 bases at J, with 6 bases between. This CDR3 spans 13 amino acids. CDR3 coding DNA: TGTGCCTGGAGTGGGGGGCATAATTCACCCCTCCACTTT. It yields the protein CAWSGGHNSPLHF. The full variable domain, in which reference TRBV30 and TRBJ1-6 provide the parts outside the CDR3, is SQTIHQWPATLVQPVGSPLSLECTVEGTSNPNLYWYRQAAGRGLQLLFYSVGIGQISSEVPQNLSASRPQDRQFILSSKKLLLSDSGFYLCAWSGGHNSPLHFGNGTRLTVT.

The V and J genes are TRBV29-1 and TRBJ1-2, with 7 bases lining up with TRBD1. Germline-derived CDR1 and CDR2 are SQVTM and ANQGSEA. V was clipped by 7 bases and J by 5 bases; unmatched bases: 25. There are 18 residues in the CDR3. The chain's CDR3 is CSAGIGTANNRASYGYTF. The CDR3 DNA sequence: TGCAGCGCTGGAATAGGGACAGCCAACAATCGCGCTTCTTATGGCTACACCTTC. The whole variable domain, filled in from reference TRBV29-1 and TRBJ1-2, reads SAVISQKPSRDICQRGTSLTIQCQVDSQVTMMFWYRQQPGQSLTLIATANQGSEATYESGFVIDKFPISRPNLTFSTLTVSNMSPEDSSIYLCSAGIGTANNRASYGYTFGSGTRLTVV.

There are many counts of this clonotype. The rearrangement links TRBV12-3 or TRBV12-4 to TRBJ1-5; 7 bases align to TRBD1. The CDR3 consists of 16 residues. The V segment lost 5 bases and the J segment 0 bases; nucleotides outside the gene matches: 7. The CDR3 here is CASSPTGFSSNQPQHF. CDR3 coding DNA: TGTGCCAGCAGTCCGACAGGGTTTTCTAGCAATCAGCCCCAGCATTTT.

This clonotype has at least ten counts. The gene calls are TRBV20-1 and TRBJ2-3, with TRBD2 as a possible D gene (6 bases). V was trimmed by 4 bases and J by 10 bases, leaving 12 bases between them. The CDR3 sequence is 11 residues long. Germline CDR1 reads DFQATT; CDR2 reads SNEGSKA (reference sequence). The CDR3 here is CSAIGGAPQYF. Here the CDR3 DNA reads TGCAGTGCTATTGGCGGGGCCCCGCAGTATTTT.

The gene calls are TRBV7-9 and TRBJ2-7; 7 bases agree with TRBD1. The CDR3 runs 13 residues. The germline V gene has CDR1 SEHNR and CDR2 FQNEAQ (reference sequence). The V segment lost 5 bases and the J segment 6 bases; nucleotides outside the gene matches: 7. The CDR3 sequence is CASSHSRQGEQYF. In DNA form, the CDR3 reads TGTGCCAGCAGCCACTCCAGACAGGGCGAGCAGTACTTC.

This clonotype was recorded a few times. The CDR3 here is CASSFGAPSTDTQYF. Here the CDR3 DNA reads TGCGCCAGCAGCTTCGGAGCCCCCAGCACAGATACGCAGTATTTT. The rearrangement joins TRBV5-1 to TRBJ2-3, with D unresolved. Germline CDR1 SGHRS, CDR2 YFSETQ. The CDR3 contains 15 residues. The V gene lost 2 bases and the J gene lost 0 bases, with 10 bases spanning the gap.

In nucleotides, the CDR3 is TGTGCCAGCACCCTGGGGGCTGAAGCTTTCTTT. Translated, it gives CASTLGAEAFF. The chain has TRBV5-4 and TRBJ1-1; D possibly corresponds to TRBD1 (5 bases). This CDR3 contains 11 residues. Trimming took 6 bases from V and 6 from J, leaving 9 bases between them. From germline, CDR1 is SGHNT and CDR2 YYREEE (reference sequence).

This clonotype was observed many times. V gene TRBV6-6 combines with J gene TRBJ2-3; TRBD2 aligns across 11 bases. Germline V gives CDR1 MNHNY, CDR2 SVGAGI (reference sequence). CDR3 length equals 15 residues. Losses at the gene ends were 6 bases for V and 0 bases for J; bases not matched to a gene: 2. CDR3: CASRLAGGSTDTQYF. DNA for the CDR3: TGTGCCAGCAGGCTAGCGGGGGGTAGCACAGATACGCAGTATTTT.

This clonotype was counted only a few times. The V call is TRBV6-1, the J call TRBJ1-6, with D hard to call. V was clipped by 7 bases and J by 5 bases, with 9 bases between them. The CDR3 contains 13 residues. Germline values: CDR1 MNHNS, CDR2 SASEGT. Here the CDR3 reads CASTGSDNSPLHF. CDR3 DNA sequence: TGTGCCAGCACGGGATCGGATAATTCACCCCTCCACTTT.

Only a few counts were recorded for this clonotype. As DNA, the CDR3 is TGTGCCAGCAGTCCTCACTCTGGGGCCAACGTCCTGACTTTC. It specifies CASSPHSGANVLTF. J is TRBJ2-6 and V is TRBV6-2 or TRBV6-3; unclear D gene. Between the trimmed V and J ends, which lost 5 bases and 0 bases, there was a span of 5 bases. This CDR3 spans 14 amino acids. Per germline, CDR1 MNHEY and CDR2 SVGEGT.

The CDR3 bases are TGTGCCTGGGCAACACAGGGGATGCATAGCAATCAGCCCCAGCATTTT. It codes for CAWATQGMHSNQPQHF. The chain couples TRBV30 to TRBJ1-5, with 7 bases fitting TRBD1. Germline values: CDR1 GTSNPN, CDR2 SVGIG (reference sequence). CDR3 length: 16 amino acids. V gave up 5 bases and J gave up 0 bases; unmatched junction bases: 10.

This clonotype was found a few times. The chain combines TRBV9 with TRBJ2-1; TRBD1 matches at 8 bases. Trimming took 0 bases from V and 8 from J; bases not matched to a gene: 7. This CDR3 is 15 amino acids long. Germline CDR1 is SGDLS and CDR2 is YYNGEE. CDR3 residues: CASSVGQDRAHEQFF. CDR3 DNA: TGTGCCAGCAGCGTAGGCCAGGACAGGGCCCATGAGCAGTTCTTC.

The sample holds many counts of this clonotype. V and J are TRBV5-1 and TRBJ2-3, with D perhaps TRBD2 (6 bases). Trimming cost V 1 base and J 2 bases, with 17 bases left between them. Germline V gives CDR1 SGHRS, CDR2 YFSETQ. This CDR3 comprises 17 residues. The DNA for the CDR3 is TGCGCCAGCAGCTTGACGCCCAGCGGGCGTTACACAGATACGCAGTATTTT. Protein: CASSLTPSGRYTDTQYF. The full variable domain, its missing parts supplied by reference TRBV5-1 and TRBJ2-3, is KAGVTQTPRYLIKTRGQQVTLSCSPISGHRSVSWYQQTPGQGLQFLFEYFSETQRNKGNFPGRFSGRQFSNSRSEMNVSTLELGDSALYLCASSLTPSGRYTDTQYFGPGTRLTVL.

This clonotype was picked up many times. CDR3 nucleotides: TGTGCCAGCATAATTTACGGGGCCAACACTGAAGCTTTCTTT. Residues: CASIIYGANTEAFF. The V gene is TRBV7-8, the J gene TRBJ1-1; tentative D call: TRBD1 (5 bases). The germline CDR1 and CDR2 sequences are SGHVS and FQNEAQ. V was cut by 7 bases and J by 2 bases, with 14 bases left in between. The CDR3 contains 14 residues.